The clone carrying this T cell receptor beta chain was found once. Sequenced by immunoSEQ multiplex PCR; TCRdb stores in-frame clones only, minus some. The table shows around 82,000 clones, with around nine tenths occurring only once. There are 13 residues in the CDR3. V dropped 4 bases and J dropped 2 bases, with 6 bases sitting between them. Germline V gene sequence: CDR1 SGHNT, CDR2 YENEEA. The data derive from a study of OX40 agonist ivuxolimab in advanced cancers. This chain connects TRBV11-3 to TRBJ2-1; D call uncertain. The starting material was CD4+ or CD8+ T cells sorted from blood, obtained in a trial of the OX40 agonist ivuxolimab. The sequence derives from an adult with an advanced solid tumor such as melanoma, head and neck, liver or kidney cancer. CDR3 residues: CASSSNAYNEQFF. CDR3 nucleotides: TGTGCCAGCAGCTCGAACGCCTACAATGAGCAGTTCTTC.